These 12 T cell receptor beta chains were all obtained from the same sample, sequenced in a study of spatial heterogeneity in lung cancer. Time point indicated: blood at routine non-recurrence follow-up after resection. TCRdb re-analysed the 5' RACE reads in MiXCR, keeping a single row per CDR3 protein. The sample yields about 33,000 distinct CDR3 sequences, about 10% seen once. The sequencing here drew on PBMCs, taken at follow-up. The receptors shown here come from a female donor with early-stage non-small cell lung cancer.

There are a few counts of this clonotype. This chain connects TRBV24-1 to TRBJ2-1, with D perhaps TRBD2 (6 bases). Germline V CDR1 and CDR2: KGHDR, SFDVKD. This CDR3 is built from 12 residues. The V gene lost 0 bases and the J gene lost 16 bases, with 12 bases spanning the gap. The CDR3 loop is CATSDLVGGTFF. CDR3 coding DNA: TGTGCCACCAGTGATTTGGTGGGGGGAACCTTCTTC.

Only a few counts were recorded for this clonotype. V usage is TRBV28 and J usage is TRBJ2-7, with TRBD1 matching 10 bases. In germline, CDR1 is MDHEN, CDR2 SYDVKM. The CDR3 spans 15 residues. The V gene end was trimmed by 7 bases and the J gene end by 4 bases; junction bases not matched to a gene: 10. CDR3 protein: CASTPGQGSSYEQYF. CDR3 in DNA: TGTGCCAGCACTCCGGGACAGGGGTCTTCTTACGAGCAGTACTTC.

The table lists this clonotype with many counts. This sequence joins TRBV6-4 and TRBJ2-5, with D perhaps TRBD2 (5 bases). The CDR3 covers 15 residues. CDR1 and CDR2 (germline): MRHNA, SNTAGT. Trimming shortened V by 3 bases and J by 2 bases, and 13 bases separated the two germline ends. DNA for the CDR3: TGTGCCAGCAGTGAGTCCAGCGGCGCTCAAGAGACCCAGTACTTC. This encodes CASSESSGAQETQYF.

A few counts support this clonotype. This rearrangement joins TRBV12-3 or TRBV12-4 to TRBJ1-2; 7 bases match TRBD1. The CDR3 has 15 residues. V was clipped by 3 bases and J by 4 bases; unmatched bases: 8. The CDR3, as DNA: TGTGCCAGCAGTTTCCCACAGGGGTTAATCTATGGCTACACCTTC. It translates to CASSFPQGLIYGYTF.

The rearrangement links TRBV11-1 to TRBJ2-3; maybe TRBD2 (5 bases). The germline V gene has CDR1 SGHAT and CDR2 FQDESV (reference sequence). The CDR3 is made up of 14 amino acids. V was cut by 4 bases and J by 4 bases, with 12 bases left in between. The CDR3 is CASSYLASADTQYF. DNA for the CDR3: TGTGCCAGCAGCTACTTAGCGTCCGCAGATACGCAGTATTTT.

The chain couples TRBV29-1 to TRBJ2-6, with D unresolved. V was shortened by 3 bases and J by 4 bases, with 4 bases between the two germline ends. Germline V lookup: CDR1 SQVTM, CDR2 ANQGSEA. The CDR3 loop spans 12 amino acids. The DNA of the CDR3 is TGCAGCGTTGAGGCCGGGGCCAACGTCCTGACTTTC. Residues: CSVEAGANVLTF.

This clonotype was seen more than once but under ten times. This chain connects TRBV20-1 to TRBJ2-1; unclear D gene. The CDR3 length is 13 residues. The germline gives CDR1 DFQATT, CDR2 SNEGSKA (reference sequence). The V end lost 5 bases, the J end lost 7 bases, and 15 bases lay between the germline ends. The CDR3 reads CSALPYPGNEQFF. As DNA, the CDR3 is TGCAGTGCTTTGCCCTACCCTGGGAATGAGCAGTTCTTC.

This clonotype was observed at least ten times. The genes are TRBV30 and TRBJ2-6; 7 nucleotides align to TRBD1. Trimming took 2 bases from V and 3 from J; bases not matched to a gene: 7. The CDR3 has 16 residues. Germline V gene sequence: CDR1 GTSNPN, CDR2 SVGIG (reference sequence). CDR3 sequence reads: CAWSFAGGIGANVLTF. DNA for the CDR3: TGTGCCTGGAGTTTTGCAGGGGGAATTGGGGCCAACGTCCTGACTTTC.

This clonotype was seen more than once but under ten times. J is TRBJ2-1 and V is TRBV4-3, with 7 positions matching TRBD1. Germline loops: CDR1 LGHNA, CDR2 YSLEER. Losses at the gene ends were 0 bases for V and 2 bases for J; bases not matched to a gene: 7. The CDR3 is 17 amino acids. This CDR3 is CASSQDVSTGAYNEQFF. For the CDR3, the DNA is TGCGCCAGCAGCCAAGATGTTTCTACAGGGGCCTACAATGAGCAGTTCTTC.

This clonotype showed up many times. The genes are TRBV5-1 and TRBJ2-1; a weak D match, TRBD2 (7 bases). Germline V gene lookup returns CDR1 SGHRS and CDR2 YFSETQ. V was clipped by 4 bases and J by 6 bases, with 14 bases between them. The CDR3 covers 14 residues. Here the CDR3 DNA reads TGCGCCAGCAGCGCGGGGGCCCCAAGCAATGAGCAGTTCTTC. Protein sequence: CASSAGAPSNEQFF.

This clonotype came up many times. This CDR3 is CASSTRRAPFYGYTF. CDR3 DNA sequence: TGTGCCAGCAGCACGAGACGCGCCCCTTTCTATGGCTACACCTTC. This rearrangement joins TRBV7-9 to TRBJ1-2, with no clear D. CDR3 size: 15 residues. Germline-derived CDR1 and CDR2 are SEHNR and FQNEAQ (reference sequence). Between the trimmed V and J ends, which lost 5 bases and 4 bases, there was a span of 17 bases.

This chain links TRBV5-6 with TRBJ1-1; 9 bases agree with TRBD1. The length of the CDR3 is 15 residues. The ends lost 6 bases at V and 8 bases at J; junction bases unmatched: 14. The germline gives CDR1 SGHDT, CDR2 YYEEEE. CDR3 sequence: CASTKTGGAFGEAFF. DNA for the CDR3: TGTGCCAGCACCAAGACAGGGGGGGCTTTTGGAGAAGCTTTCTTT.